These T cell receptor beta chains were read from a single sample in a study of cytomegalovirus exposure and HLA in healthy donors. Sequencing was performed with immunoSEQ multiplex PCR; in TCRdb, only in-frame clones are kept and a portion is missing. Of 150,000 to 200,000 clones in the sample, around 78% were seen once. Specimen: PBMCs. These receptors were obtained from a woman aged 40 to 55 in good health and CMV-seronegative. Both conserved end residues are part of each CDR3. A D gene is named only where the DNA matches it firmly. Some rows mark clone size as missing; the rest say once, few, many or name a class of expanded clone.

size: .; D: TRBD1; J: TRBJ1-5; V: TRBV6-5; DNA: TGTGCCAGCAGCTCCGGACAGGGCCATCAGCCCCAGCATTTT; CDR3: CASSSGQGHQPQHF
size: .; D: TRBD2; J: TRBJ2-1; V: TRBV9; DNA: TGTGCCAGCAGCGCTAGCGGGAGGGCCGGCTACAATGAGCAGTTCTTC; CDR3: CASSASGRAGYNEQFF
size: .; D: .; J: TRBJ1-2; V: TRBV30; DNA: TGTGCCTGGAGTCCTAGATGGAAGGATGGCTACACCTTC; CDR3: CAWSPRWKDGYTF
size: few; D: .; J: TRBJ2-1; V: TRBV9; DNA: TGTGCCAGCAGCGTAGGTGGGGGGAATGAGCAGTTCTTC; CDR3: CASSVGGGNEQFF
size: few; D: .; J: TRBJ2-7; V: TRBV30; DNA: TGTGCCTGGAGTCGAGGAGGCTTTACCTACGAGCAGTACTTC; CDR3: CAWSRGGFTYEQYF
size: .; D: TRBD2; J: TRBJ2-1; V: TRBV11-2; DNA: TGTGCCAGCAGTCAACCGGGACTAGCTGTCCATGAGCAGTTCTTC; CDR3: CASSQPGLAVHEQFF
size: .; D: .; J: TRBJ2-7; V: TRBV7-9; DNA: TGTGCCAGCAGCGCCTCGGTTGTCTCCTACGAGCAGTACTTC; CDR3: CASSASVVSYEQYF
size: .; D: .; J: TRBJ2-5; V: TRBV30; DNA: TGTGCCTGGAGTGTCGGGGGAGAGACCCAGTACTTC; CDR3: CAWSVGGETQYF
size: .; D: .; J: TRBJ1-1; V: TRBV9; DNA: TGTGCCAGCAGCGTAGGCACAGGGATGCAAGCTTTCTTT; CDR3: CASSVGTGMQAFF
size: once; D: TRBD1; J: TRBJ1-2; V: TRBV6-5; DNA: TGTGCCAGCAGTTACGACAGGGTCTATGGCTACACCTTC; CDR3: CASSYDRVYGYTF
size: once; D: .; J: TRBJ1-2; V: TRBV30; DNA: TGTGCCTGGACCAAATTGACAGAAACGGTCTACACCTTC; CDR3: CAWTKLTETVYTF
size: .; D: .; J: TRBJ1-5; V: TRBV30; DNA: TGTGCCTGGAGTGGGGGGGGTGATCAGCCCCAGCATTTT; CDR3: CAWSGGGDQPQHF
size: once; D: TRBD1; J: TRBJ1-2; V: TRBV28; DNA: TGTGCCAGCACCGCACCCAAGGGGGCTCGGGGCTACACCTTC; CDR3: CASTAPKGARGYTF
size: .; D: TRBD1; J: TRBJ1-2; V: TRBV30; DNA: TGTGCCTGGAGTGGGACAGGGTGGGACTACACCTTC; CDR3: CAWSGTGWDYTF
size: .; D: .; J: TRBJ2-5; V: TRBV5-4; DNA: TGTGCCAGCAGCTCCGGGTCCCAAGAGACCCAGTACTTC; CDR3: CASSSGSQETQYF
size: .; D: .; J: TRBJ1-4; V: TRBV29-1; DNA: TGCAGCGTAAACGGGGGTGTTGGTGAAAAACTGTTTTTT; CDR3: CSVNGGVGEKLFF
size: .; D: .; J: TRBJ1-1; V: TRBV9; DNA: TGTGCCAGCTCCCGGGACACCTTACCGAACACTGAAGCTTTCTTT; CDR3: CASSRDTLPNTEAFF
size: .; D: .; J: TRBJ2-2; V: TRBV6-6; DNA: TGTGCCAGCAAGGAGTCCGGGGAGCTGTTTTTT; CDR3: CASKESGELFF
size: .; D: TRBD2; J: TRBJ2-5; V: TRBV6-6; DNA: TGTGCCAGCCAGCTAGCGGGAGTACTGGAGACCCAGTACTTC; CDR3: CASQLAGVLETQYF
size: .; D: .; J: TRBJ1-4; V: TRBV5-1; DNA: TGCGCCAGCAGCTTGTTGAGTTTACAGGCAAATGAAAAACTGTTTTTT; CDR3: CASSLLSLQANEKLFF
size: .; D: .; J: TRBJ1-3; V: TRBV2; DNA: TGTGCCAGCAGTCCCAGGGACTCTGGAAACACCATATATTTT; CDR3: CASSPRDSGNTIYF
size: once; D: .; J: TRBJ1-1; V: TRBV2; DNA: TGTGCCAGCAGTGTTCTCCGGTTTATGAACACTGAAGCTTTCTTT; CDR3: CASSVLRFMNTEAFF
size: .; D: TRBD2; J: TRBJ2-3; V: TRBV2; DNA: TGTGCCATCCTGACTTTGGCAGCGGGGCAGCTCACAGATACGCAGTATTTT; CDR3: CAILTLAAGQLTDTQYF
size: .; D: .; J: TRBJ1-2; V: TRBV5-6; DNA: TGTGCCAGCAGCCCCGGGCCTAGGGAGGGGTATGGCTACACCTTC; CDR3: CASSPGPREGYGYTF
size: .; D: TRBD1; J: TRBJ1-2; V: TRBV28; DNA: TGTGCCAGCTACTCCGGGACAGGGGGCGAAGTGGGCGGCTACACCTTC; CDR3: CASYSGTGGEVGGYTF
size: .; D: .; J: TRBJ2-1; V: TRBV27; DNA: TGTGCCAGCAGCCCAATAGCGGTAAGCTCCTACAATGAGCAGTTCTTC; CDR3: CASSPIAVSSYNEQFF
size: .; D: TRBD1; J: TRBJ1-5; V: TRBV2; DNA: TGTGCCAGCAGATCGACAGGGATGGGGCAGCCCCAGCATTTT; CDR3: CASRSTGMGQPQHF
size: few; D: TRBD2; J: TRBJ2-3; V: TRBV9; DNA: TGTGCCAGCAGCGTAGGAGCGGGAGTGAGTACGCAGTATTTT; CDR3: CASSVGAGVSTQYF
size: few; D: .; J: TRBJ1-2; V: TRBV19; DNA: TGTGCCAGTAGTAGAACAGGAATTGGCTACACCTTC; CDR3: CASSRTGIGYTF
size: .; D: TRBD1; J: TRBJ1-2; V: TRBV2; DNA: TGTGCCAGCAGCCACCCGGGACAGGTTACCCTGGACTATGGCTACACCTTC; CDR3: CASSHPGQVTLDYGYTF
size: .; D: .; J: TRBJ2-3; V: TRBV5-4; DNA: TGTGCCAGCAGTCGTCAGAGCGGCACAGATACGCAGTATTTT; CDR3: CASSRQSGTDTQYF
size: .; D: .; J: TRBJ2-5; V: TRBV27; DNA: TGTGCCAGCAGTTTGGGGCAGGGTTACCAAGAGACCCAGTACTTC; CDR3: CASSLGQGYQETQYF
size: .; D: .; J: TRBJ1-2; V: TRBV18; DNA: TGTGCCAGCTCACCAGAAAGGGACTTCTATGGCTACACCTTC; CDR3: CASSPERDFYGYTF
size: .; D: TRBD2; J: TRBJ2-7; V: TRBV5-1; DNA: TGCGCCAGCAGCTTGGTAGGGAGGGGACACGAGCAGTACTTC; CDR3: CASSLVGRGHEQYF
size: .; D: .; J: TRBJ2-2; V: TRBV7-2; DNA: TGTGCCAGCAGCTTACGTCGGAGCGTCAACACCGGGGAGCTGTTTTTT; CDR3: CASSLRRSVNTGELFF
size: .; D: .; J: TRBJ2-5; V: TRBV6-1; DNA: TGTGCCAGCAGTTTGACGACCGGGCAAGAGACCCAGTACTTC; CDR3: CASSLTTGQETQYF
size: .; D: .; J: TRBJ2-7; V: TRBV5-4; DNA: TGTGCCAGCAGCTTAGAGGGCCTCTACGAGCAGTACTTC; CDR3: CASSLEGLYEQYF
size: .; D: .; J: TRBJ1-2; V: TRBV28; DNA: TGTGCCAGCAGGTACCAACAGGGACACTATGGCTACACCTTC; CDR3: CASRYQQGHYGYTF